Each of the 8 T cell receptor beta chains below was sequenced from the same sample in a study of T cell responses to AZD1222 COVID-19 vaccine. Here immunoSEQ multiplex PCR was the method, and the copy in TCRdb shows in-frame clones only, minus some. Here the sample spans tens of thousands of clones, about 80% being singletons. Sequencing was performed on peripheral blood, taken 28 days after the second AZD1222 dose. The receptor source for this set is an adult who received the AZD1222 COVID-19 vaccine.

This chain uses TRBV7-9 with TRBJ1-1, with TRBD1 matching 7 bases. Germline values: CDR1 SEHNR, CDR2 FQNEAQ (reference sequence). The V segment lost 5 bases and the J segment 7 bases; nucleotides outside the gene matches: 16. This CDR3 comprises 16 residues. DNA of the CDR3: TGTGCCAGCAGCAAGTCGGGACAGCCCGGAGTGGGTGAAGCTTTCTTT. Translation: CASSKSGQPGVGEAFF.

The DNA for the CDR3 is TGTGCCAGCAGTGACTCCGGACAGGGGATACAGGGCTACACCTTC. It yields the protein CASSDSGQGIQGYTF. V is TRBV6-4 and J is TRBJ1-2; the match to TRBD1 covers 9 bases. Trimming took 0 bases from V and 8 from J; bases not matched to a gene: 7. Germline V gene data show CDR1 as MRHNA and CDR2 as SNTAGT. This CDR3 comprises 15 residues.

CDR3: CASSQQGAKETQYF. The DNA for the CDR3 is TGTGCCAGCAGCCAACAGGGGGCCAAAGAGACCCAGTACTTC. The chain recombines TRBV5-4 with TRBJ2-5; 9 bases agree with TRBD1. The V and J ends lost 4 bases and 3 bases, in that order; junction bases with no gene match: 4. The CDR3 length is 14 residues. Germline loops: CDR1 SGHNT, CDR2 YYREEE (reference sequence).

V and J are TRBV10-2 and TRBJ1-2, with 8 nucleotides matching TRBD1. CDR1 WSHSY and CDR2 SAAADI come from the germline V gene. V gave up 6 bases and J gave up 8 bases; unmatched junction bases: 8. CDR3 length: 13 amino acids. CDR3 protein: CASSKQGGHGYTF. In DNA, the CDR3 is TGCGCCAGCAGCAAACAGGGGGGGCACGGCTACACCTTC.

The genes are TRBV3-1 (or the pseudogene TRBV3-2) and TRBJ1-2; D gene unclear. From germline, CDR1 is LGHDT and CDR2 YNNKEL (reference sequence). V gave up 6 bases and J gave up 2 bases, with 13 bases separating them. The CDR3 consists of 14 residues. The CDR3 loop reads CASSLEGRNYGYTF. CDR3 bases: TGTGCCAGCAGTCTAGAAGGACGGAACTATGGCTACACCTTC.

The V and J genes are TRBV29-1 and TRBJ1-1, with 10 nucleotides matching TRBD1. Trimming removed 1 base from V and 7 bases from J; junction bases left unmatched: 6. This CDR3 has 14 amino acids. Germline assignment: CDR1 SQVTM and CDR2 ANQGSEA. CDR3 residues: CSVEAGQGKYEAFF. The CDR3 coding sequence is TGCAGCGTTGAAGCGGGACAGGGGAAGTATGAAGCTTTCTTT.

V usage is TRBV5-4 and J usage is TRBJ2-1; 14 nucleotides match TRBD2. The germline V gene encodes CDR1 SGHNT and CDR2 YYREEE (reference sequence). The CDR3 runs to 17 residues. With V trimmed by 2 bases and J by 1 base, 2 bases remained unmatched. Here the CDR3 DNA reads TGTGCCAGCAGCTTCGGGACTAGCGGGAGTTCCTACAATGAGCAGTTCTTC. Translating it yields CASSFGTSGSSYNEQFF.

The rearrangement links TRBV5-6 to TRBJ1-1; possible D gene TRBD1, 5 bases. Trimming took 4 bases from V and 5 from J, leaving 18 bases between them. This CDR3 has 15 residues. Germline CDR1 SGHDT, CDR2 YYEEEE. Here the CDR3 reads CASSLPAGRKTEAFF. CDR3 nucleotides: TGTGCCAGCAGCCTGCCCGCAGGGAGGAAGACTGAAGCTTTCTTT.